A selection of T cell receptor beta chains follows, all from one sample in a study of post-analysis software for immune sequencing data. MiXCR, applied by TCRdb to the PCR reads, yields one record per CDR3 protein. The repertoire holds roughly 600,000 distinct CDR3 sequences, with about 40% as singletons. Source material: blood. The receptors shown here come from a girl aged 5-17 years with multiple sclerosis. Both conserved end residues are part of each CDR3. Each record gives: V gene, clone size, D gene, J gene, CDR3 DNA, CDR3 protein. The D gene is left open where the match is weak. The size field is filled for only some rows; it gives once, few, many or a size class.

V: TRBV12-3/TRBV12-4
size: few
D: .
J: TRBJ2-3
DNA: TGTGCCAGCAGTTCGGGCAGGATGGATACGCAGTATTTT
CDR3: CASSSGRMDTQYF

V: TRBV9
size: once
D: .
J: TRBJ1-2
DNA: TGTGCCAGCAGCGTAGGACTTAACTATGGCTACACCTTC
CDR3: CASSVGLNYGYTF

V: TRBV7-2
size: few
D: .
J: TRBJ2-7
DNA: TGTGCCAGCAGCTTATGGGCAGGGAACGAGCAGTACTTC
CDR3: CASSLWAGNEQYF

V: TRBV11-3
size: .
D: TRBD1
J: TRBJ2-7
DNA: TGTGCCAGCACGGAGGGACAGGGGTCCTACGAGCAGTACTTC
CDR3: CASTEGQGSYEQYF

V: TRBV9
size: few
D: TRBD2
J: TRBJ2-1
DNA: TGTGCCAGCAGCGTAGCCCTAGCGGGCCTCAATGAGCAGTTCTTC
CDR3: CASSVALAGLNEQFF

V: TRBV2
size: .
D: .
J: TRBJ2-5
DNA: TGTGCCAGCAGTGGAGGGGAGGAGACCCAGTACTTC
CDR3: CASSGGEETQYF

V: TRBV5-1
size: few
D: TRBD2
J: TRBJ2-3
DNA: TGCGCCAGCACCAAAGACGGGGGGAGCACAGATACGCAGTATTTT
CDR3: CASTKDGGSTDTQYF

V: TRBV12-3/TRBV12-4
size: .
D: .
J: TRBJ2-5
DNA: TGTGCCAGCAGTTTAGTAGGACACAGCCAAGAGACCCAGTACTTC
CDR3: CASSLVGHSQETQYF

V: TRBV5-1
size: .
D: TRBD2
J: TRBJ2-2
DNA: TGCGCCAGCAGCTTCCCGACTAGCGGGAACACCGGGGAGCTGTTTTTT
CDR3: CASSFPTSGNTGELFF

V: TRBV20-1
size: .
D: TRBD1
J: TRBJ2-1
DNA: TGCAGTGCTCCTAAGGACAGGGGCCTAAATGAGCAGTTCTTC
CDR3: CSAPKDRGLNEQFF

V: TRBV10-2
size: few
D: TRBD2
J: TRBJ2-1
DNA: TGCGCCAGCAGTGACCCTGGGACTAGCGGAAACAATGAGCAGTTCTTC
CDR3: CASSDPGTSGNNEQFF

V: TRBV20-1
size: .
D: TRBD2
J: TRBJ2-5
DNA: TGCAGTGCTTCCCTCGGGGGGAGGTGGGAGACCCAGTACTTC
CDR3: CSASLGGRWETQYF

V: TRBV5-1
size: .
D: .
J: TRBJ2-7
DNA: TGCGCCAGCAACTTTCTCCTGGGGTACGAGCAGTACTTC
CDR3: CASNFLLGYEQYF

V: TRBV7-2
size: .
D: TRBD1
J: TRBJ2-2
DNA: TGTGCCAGCAGCCGAGGGGGACAGGGATTCACCGGGGAGCTGTTTTTT
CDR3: CASSRGGQGFTGELFF

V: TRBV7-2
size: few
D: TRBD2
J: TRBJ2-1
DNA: TGTGCCAGCAGCTTAGACGCGGGAGGGCCAAATGAGCAGTTCTTC
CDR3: CASSLDAGGPNEQFF

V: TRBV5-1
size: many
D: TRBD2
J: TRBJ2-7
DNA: TGCGCCAGCAGCGGAACCGGACTAGCGGCCGAGCAGTACTTC
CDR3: CASSGTGLAAEQYF

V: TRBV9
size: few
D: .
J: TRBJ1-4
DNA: TGTGCCAGCAGCGTAACTCCGGTAGCAACTAATGAAAAACTGTTTTTT
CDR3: CASSVTPVATNEKLFF

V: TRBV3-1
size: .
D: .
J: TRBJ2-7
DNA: TGTGCCAGCAGCCCTCATTCCTCCGGTCCCTACGAGCAGTACTTC
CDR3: CASSPHSSGPYEQYF

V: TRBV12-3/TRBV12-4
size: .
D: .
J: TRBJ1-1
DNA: TGTGCCAGCAGTTCCTTATCGGTTGAAGCTTTCTTT
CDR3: CASSSLSVEAFF

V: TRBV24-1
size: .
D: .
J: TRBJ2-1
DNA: TGTGCCACCAGTGATCCCCTCTACAATGAGCAGTTCTTC
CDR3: CATSDPLYNEQFF

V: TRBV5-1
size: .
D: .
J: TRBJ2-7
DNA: TGCGCCAGCAGCCGGATGTCCCGGGACGGAGGATCCTACGAGCAGTACTTC
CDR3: CASSRMSRDGGSYEQYF

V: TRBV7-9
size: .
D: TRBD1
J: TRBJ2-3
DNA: TGTGCCAGCAGCTTAGACAGGGGGTTCTCAGATACGCAGTATTTT
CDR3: CASSLDRGFSDTQYF

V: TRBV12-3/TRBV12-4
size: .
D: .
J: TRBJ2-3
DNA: TGTGCCAGCCAGTCATGGACAGTTTCCACAGATACGCAGTATTTT
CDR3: CASQSWTVSTDTQYF

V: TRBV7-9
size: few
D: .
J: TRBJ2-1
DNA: TGTGCCAGCAGCCCGACGAACAATGAGCAGTTCTTC
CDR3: CASSPTNNEQFF

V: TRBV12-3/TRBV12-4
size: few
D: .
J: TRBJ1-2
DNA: TGTGCCAGCAGTTTGAGCCAGGCTAACTATGGCTACACCTTC
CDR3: CASSLSQANYGYTF

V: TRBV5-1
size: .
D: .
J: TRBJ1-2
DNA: TGCGCCAGCAGCTTGAACAGCGGCCTTAACTATGGCTACACCTTC
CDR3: CASSLNSGLNYGYTF

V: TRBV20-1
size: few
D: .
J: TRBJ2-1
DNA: TGCAGTGCTAGAGATACATTAGCGGGGACAGACAATGAGCAGTTCTTC
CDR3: CSARDTLAGTDNEQFF